This paragraph covers one TCR beta chain sequence. Its antigen is as yet unknown. The sample comes from a study of T cell repertoires in cytomegalovirus infection. The overall study: From public TCR beta signatures came an indication of both CMV infection and matching HLA type.

Study findings and constraints: Of the TCR beta families, the public ones yielded a cumulative frequency that identified carriers of CMV plus the relevant HLA.

TCRdb ran MiXCR on the reads and lists one entry per CDR3 protein. The data hold roughly 310,000 distinct CDR3 sequences, with 15% to 20% observed a single time. This TCR was recovered from a human donor in good health (CMV status not recorded). Some clones in this sample may be carry-over from other donors' samples. The sample consisted of PBMCs.

The CDR3 protein is CASSSGEAAFF. CDR3 coding DNA: TGTGCCAGCTCATCGGGAGAAGCAGCTTTCTTT. This chain links TRBV18 with TRBJ1-1; D gene ambiguous. CDR1 and CDR2 (germline): KGHSH, LQKENI. V lost 5 bases and J 10 bases, leaving 11 bases between the germline ends. This CDR3 has 11 amino acids.